This T cell receptor (beta chain) came from a study of response to subunit inactivated influenza vaccine. TCRdb redid the calling of the RT-PCR reads with MiXCR, one entry per CDR3 protein. Found here are some 600,000 distinct CDR3 sequences, approximately 14% of them singletons; the top ten hold 7.5% to 8%. Germline values: CDR1 SGHTS, CDR2 YDEGEE. The J segment lost 3 bases and the V segment lost 6 bases, leaving 9 bases of the junction unmatched. The CDR3 is made up of 16 amino acids. This clonotype was recorded a few times. Its cognate antigen is unknown. Study-wide findings and caveats: Authors proposed each seasonal influenza vaccination draws in few new T cells.

The sequence derives from a man aged 50 to 60 who received an inactivated influenza vaccine. The chain recombines TRBV5-8 with TRBJ2-3, with 11 bases identical to TRBD2. Specimen: PBMCs from blood, collected 14 to 15 days before vaccination. CDR3 loop: CASTRGRLAGTDTQYF. In DNA form, the CDR3 reads TGTGCCAGCACCCGGGGAAGACTAGCGGGGACAGATACGCAGTATTTT.